The clone carrying this TCR beta chain occurred many times. Its antigen is undetermined. These data originate in a study of glioma-infiltrating T cells. Amplification of TCR alpha and beta CDR3 regions from RNA used iRepertoire nested multiplex PCR. One-step reverse transcription and amplification started from about 100-400 ng of tissue mRNA or PBMC total RNA. TCRdb independently ran MiXCR on the multiplex PCR reads; one entry per CDR3 protein. In the table there are more than 95,000 distinct CDR3 sequences, about 30% of which are singletons. The CDR3 runs to 15 residues. Losses at the gene ends were 5 bases for V and 2 bases for J; bases not matched to a gene: 6. From germline, CDR1 is SEHNR and CDR2 FQNEAQ (reference sequence). Broader study findings: Gliomas, especially low-grade, showed above-expected tissue-blood divergence; non-neoplastic patients showed below. Tissue and blood shared very few CDR3 sequences.

The TCR was taken from a human donor with low-grade glioma or glioblastoma, undergoing nonglioma brain surgery, or in good health (not recorded which). The sequencing sample was made of glioma tissue, nonneoplastic brain tissue, or PBMCs (not recorded which). The V and J genes are TRBV7-9 and TRBJ2-5; 9 positions agree with TRBD1. CDR3 sequence reads: CASSKGQGGQETQYF. CDR3 coding DNA: TGTGCCAGCAGCAAGGGACAGGGAGGACAAGAGACCCAGTACTTC. The whole variable domain, remainder taken from reference TRBV7-9 and TRBJ2-5, is DTGVSQNPRHKITKRGQNVTFRCDPISEHNRLYWYRQTLGQGPEFLTYFQNEAQLEKSRLLSDRFSAERPKGSFSTLEIQRTEQGDSAMYLCASSKGQGGQETQYFGPGTRLLVL.